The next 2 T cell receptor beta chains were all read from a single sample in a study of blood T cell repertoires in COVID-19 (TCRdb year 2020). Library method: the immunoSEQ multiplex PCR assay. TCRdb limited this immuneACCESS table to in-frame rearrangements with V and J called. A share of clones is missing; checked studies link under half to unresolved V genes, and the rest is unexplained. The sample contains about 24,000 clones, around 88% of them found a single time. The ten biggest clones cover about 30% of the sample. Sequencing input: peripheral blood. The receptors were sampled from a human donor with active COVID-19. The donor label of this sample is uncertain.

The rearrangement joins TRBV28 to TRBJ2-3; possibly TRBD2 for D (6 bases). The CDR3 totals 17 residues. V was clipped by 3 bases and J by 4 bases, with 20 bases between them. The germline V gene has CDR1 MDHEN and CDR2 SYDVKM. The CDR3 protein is CASSLGLARLSSDTQYF. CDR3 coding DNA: TGTGCCAGCAGTTTGGGCCTAGCGAGACTTAGTTCAGATACGCAGTATTTT.

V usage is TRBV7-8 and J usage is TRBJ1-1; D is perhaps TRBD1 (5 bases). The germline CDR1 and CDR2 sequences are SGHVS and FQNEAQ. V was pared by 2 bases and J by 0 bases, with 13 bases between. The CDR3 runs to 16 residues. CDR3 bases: TGTGCCAGCAGCTTAAGGCGTGGGGCCCTGAACACTGAAGCTTTCTTT. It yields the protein CASSLRRGALNTEAFF.